Listed here is a single T cell receptor (beta chain). What it binds is not known. Primers: 60 Vbeta forward and 13 Jbeta reverse. Some clones are missing from TCRdb's copy, which holds only in-frame ones; the method was immunoSEQ multiplex PCR. The sample has fewer than 200,000 clones, around 84% seen once; the top ten hold about 2.5%. These data are taken from a study of cytomegalovirus exposure and HLA in healthy donors. Study information: Researchers previously reported finding about 110 million unique TCR beta sequences from approximately 190 million T cells. General study results and limits: Later analysis showed most CMV-associated TCR beta chains appearing HLA-restricted. A further, later analysis showed that HLA-associated TCR beta chains (compared with equally common others) were more clonally expanded.

The donors (healthy individuals) were bone marrow donors. J lost 7 bases, V lost 6 bases, and 8 bases had no gene match. CDR1 is MNHEY and CDR2 is SVGAGI in the germline V gene. The CDR3 has 15 amino acids. Sequences were obtained from PBMCs. This TCR came from a man aged 25-40 years in good health and CMV-seropositive. The chain is built from TRBV6-5 and TRBJ1-4, with TRBD1 matching 10 bases. The CDR3: CASSPTGGAFEKLFF. CDR3 bases: TGTGCCAGCAGCCCGACAGGGGGCGCGTTTGAAAAACTGTTTTTT.